These 30 T cell receptor beta chains originate from one sample sequenced in a study of blood T cells in healthy people across ages. The authors ran a second PCR of 7 to 11 cycles using a sample-barcoded 5' primer and a J-beta primer mix. Via MiXCR, TCRdb re-called the 5' RACE reads, giving one row per CDR3 protein. The sample has 1,300,000 or so distinct CDR3 sequences, roughly 64% seen once. The sample consisted of blood. Receptors were obtained from a man younger than 30 in good health.

In this sample, this clonotype turned up a few times. CDR3: CASSQGQENTGELFF. CDR3 in DNA: TGTGCCAGCAGCCAGGGACAGGAGAACACCGGGGAGCTGTTTTTT. The chain has TRBV4-2 and TRBJ2-2; 8 bases agree with TRBD1. Trimming took 3 bases from V and 1 from J; bases not matched to a gene: 1. The length of the CDR3 is 15 residues. Germline assignment: CDR1 LGHNA and CDR2 YNFKEQ.

Only a few counts were recorded for this clonotype. The chain couples TRBV7-2 to TRBJ2-1; 7 positions agree with TRBD2. The germline V gene encodes CDR1 SGHTA and CDR2 FQGNSA. J gave up 8 bases and V 3 bases, and 4 bases lay outside the gene matches. This CDR3 spans 13 amino acids. For the CDR3, the DNA is TGTGCCAGCAGCTTTAGCGGGTGGTATGAGCAGTTCTTC. This gives the protein CASSFSGWYEQFF.

V gene TRBV24-1 combines with J gene TRBJ1-4; D is perhaps TRBD1 (6 bases). The V end lost 5 bases, the J end lost 8 bases, and 17 bases lay between the germline ends. This CDR3 is built from 15 residues. The germline V gene has CDR1 KGHDR and CDR2 SFDVKD. The CDR3 loop is CATSVGRTVREKLFF. CDR3 DNA: TGTGCCACCAGTGTGGGGCGGACAGTGCGCGAAAAACTGTTTTTT.

This clonotype has a handful of counts. The chain carries TRBV5-5 and TRBJ2-3; D remains unclear. The germline V and J ends were trimmed by 0 bases and 0 bases, with 5 bases remaining between them. This CDR3 has 14 residues. Germline loops: CDR1 SGHKS, CDR2 YYEKEE (reference sequence). The CDR3 is CASSLDHSTDTQYF. CDR3 nucleotide sequence: TGTGCCAGCAGCTTGGACCACAGCACAGATACGCAGTATTTT.

This clonotype was seen a handful of times. The gene calls are TRBV6-5 and TRBJ2-1, with 9 nucleotides matching TRBD1. V gave up 4 bases and J gave up 4 bases; unmatched junction bases: 8. The germline V gene has CDR1 MNHEY and CDR2 SVGAGI. The CDR3 contains 16 residues. The CDR3 DNA reads as TGTGCCAGCAGTTGGGCGATGACAGGGGGATACAATGAGCAGTTCTTC. Protein: CASSWAMTGGYNEQFF.

The rearrangement uses TRBV6-5 and TRBJ2-4; 7 bases are shared with TRBD2. The CDR3 is 14 amino acids. V was pared by 0 bases and J by 8 bases, with 4 bases of the junction left unmatched. Germline V gives CDR1 MNHEY, CDR2 SVGAGI. The CDR3: CASSYSRGSDIQYF. The DNA for the CDR3 is TGTGCCAGCAGTTACTCCCGCGGGAGCGACATTCAGTACTTC.

This clonotype was detected only a few times. The chain combines TRBV20-1 with TRBJ2-3; D might be TRBD1 (5 bases). V shed 5 bases and J shed 7 bases, with 10 bases lying between them. CDR3 size: 11 residues. Germline values: CDR1 DFQATT, CDR2 SNEGSKA (reference sequence). The CDR3 loop is CSAGHSHTQYF. The CDR3 DNA reads as TGCAGTGCTGGACATTCCCATACGCAGTATTTT.

The CDR3 DNA follows: TGTGCCAGCAGTTTAACTCCAGCGATGAACACTGAAGCTTTCTTT. Translation gives CASSLTPAMNTEAFF. This chain uses TRBV12-3 or TRBV12-4 with TRBJ1-1; D unresolved. CDR3 size: 15 residues. Trimming stripped 2 bases from V and 0 bases from J, with 10 bases between.

This clonotype was found a few times. The V and J genes are TRBV5-6 and TRBJ1-6; D possibly corresponds to TRBD1 (6 bases). Germline-derived CDR1 and CDR2 are SGHDT and YYEEEE. The CDR3 is 14 residues long. V shed 5 bases and J shed 7 bases, with 13 bases lying between them. The CDR3 region has the DNA TGTGCCAGCAGAGGAGGGGGGCGGAATTCACCCCTCCACTTT. Its translation is CASRGGGRNSPLHF.

The chain combines TRBV15 with TRBJ1-2; D is unresolved. Per germline, CDR1 LNHNV and CDR2 YYDKDF (reference sequence). Between the trimmed V and J ends, which lost 0 bases and 6 bases, there was a span of 8 bases. The CDR3 has 13 residues. The CDR3 region has the DNA TGTGCCACCAGCAGAGATCGACTAAATGGCTACACCTTC. Translation: CATSRDRLNGYTF.

V and J are TRBV28 and TRBJ1-5; no clear D. The CDR3 runs 14 residues. V lost 10 bases and J 6 bases, leaving 19 bases between the germline ends. Germline CDR1 and CDR2: MDHEN and SYDVKM. The CDR3 reads CATWTVTSRQPQHF. CDR3 in DNA: TGTGCCACCTGGACCGTAACCTCCCGTCAGCCCCAGCATTTT.

The chain carries TRBV5-1 and TRBJ2-3; no clear D gene. The CDR3 covers 16 residues. Trimming left V 0 bases short and J 0 bases short, with 11 bases between. Germline V lookup: CDR1 SGHRS, CDR2 YFSETQ. The CDR3 is CASSLVEIMSTDTQYF. The CDR3 coding sequence is TGCGCCAGCAGCTTGGTAGAGATAATGAGCACAGATACGCAGTATTTT.

The chain employs TRBV5-1 and TRBJ2-7; either TRBD1 or TRBD2 may fit D (6 bases each). The germline V gene encodes CDR1 SGHRS and CDR2 YFSETQ. Trimming stripped 4 bases from V and 6 bases from J, with 11 bases between. The CDR3 runs 12 residues. CDR3 region: CASSRRGREQYF. DNA of the CDR3: TGCGCCAGCAGCCGCCGGGGGCGCGAGCAGTACTTC.

The V call is TRBV6-5, the J call TRBJ2-3; no clear D gene. The CDR3 is 14 residues long. Trimming took off 0 bases at V and 4 bases at J, with 8 bases between the two ends. Germline lookup yields CDR1 MNHEY and CDR2 SVGAGI. CDR3 sequence reads: CASSYSHISDTQYF. In nucleotides, the CDR3 is TGTGCCAGCAGTTACTCCCACATCTCAGATACGCAGTATTTT.

The chain uses TRBV5-1 and TRBJ1-2; 11 bases match TRBD1. This CDR3 has 14 residues. CDR1 is SGHRS and CDR2 is YFSETQ in the germline V gene. Losses at the gene ends were 2 bases for V and 6 bases for J; bases not matched to a gene: 3. The CDR3 DNA follows: TGCGCCAGCAGCTTAAGGACAGGGGGCGATGGCTACACCTTC. This sequence encodes CASSLRTGGDGYTF.

The rearrangement uses TRBV5-1 and TRBJ2-5; TRBD1 agrees at 8 bases. Germline CDR1 is SGHRS and CDR2 is YFSETQ. The CDR3 has 14 residues. The trim removed 4 bases at V and 3 bases at J, leaving 5 bases unmatched. Here the CDR3 reads CASSIEQGEETQYF. CDR3 bases: TGCGCCAGCAGCATAGAACAGGGGGAAGAGACCCAGTACTTC.

The chain combines TRBV4-1 with TRBJ2-7, with a weak D call TRBD2 (5 bases). The CDR3 is 13 residues long. V was shortened by 2 bases and J by 3 bases, with 8 bases between the two germline ends. From germline, CDR1 is MGHRA and CDR2 YSYEKL. In nucleotides, the CDR3 is TGCGCCAGCAGCCAAACTAGAAACTACGAGCAGTACTTC. Translated: CASSQTRNYEQYF.

The rearrangement links TRBV20-1 to TRBJ2-1, with D perhaps matching TRBD2 (6 bases). Germline CDR1 is DFQATT and CDR2 is SNEGSKA (reference sequence). The CDR3 is 14 residues long. V was shortened by 0 bases and J by 7 bases, with 13 bases between the two germline ends. The CDR3 bases are TGCAGTGCTAGAGATCTGGAACTAGCTAATGAGCAGTTCTTC. Its protein is CSARDLELANEQFF.

The chain uses TRBV12-3 or TRBV12-4 and TRBJ1-2, with D possibly being TRBD1 (6 bases). Trimming took off 5 bases at V and 6 bases at J, with 10 bases between the two ends. CDR3 length: 12 residues. The chain's CDR3 is CASSRTVNGYTF. The CDR3 coding sequence is TGTGCCAGCAGTAGGACAGTCAATGGCTACACCTTC.

This clonotype was counted a few times. The rearrangement joins TRBV29-1 to TRBJ2-2; no firm D call. The length of the CDR3 is 16 residues. V lost 6 bases to trimming and J lost 1 base, with 18 bases between them. Germline V lookup: CDR1 SQVTM, CDR2 ANQGSEA. The CDR3 spells CSVVQTWTMNTGELFF. As DNA, the CDR3 is TGCAGCGTCGTCCAAACCTGGACCATGAACACCGGGGAGCTGTTTTTT.

The V gene is TRBV7-9, the J gene TRBJ2-3; TRBD2 might be the D (5 bases). The V gene lost 4 bases and the J gene lost 2 bases, with 13 bases spanning the gap. The CDR3 is 15 residues long. Per the germline V gene, CDR1 is SEHNR and CDR2 is FQNEAQ (reference sequence). The CDR3 DNA reads as TGTGCCAGCAGCTCCTCGAGGGTGCCCACAGATACGCAGTATTTT. It translates to CASSSSRVPTDTQYF.

The chain joins TRBV12-3 or TRBV12-4 to TRBJ2-7, with D tentatively TRBD1 (5 bases). The J call may not be correct, given that the DNA end is closer to TRBJ2-5. The CDR3 has 14 residues. The CDR3 here is CASSLARAWETQYF. DNA of the CDR3: TGTGCCAGCAGTTTGGCCAGGGCGTGGGAGACCCAGTACTTC.

The genes are TRBV15 and TRBJ2-4, with D perhaps given as TRBD1 or TRBD2 (5 bases each). The V gene lost 4 bases and the J gene lost 2 bases, with 24 bases spanning the gap. The germline gives CDR1 LNHNV, CDR2 YYDKDF (reference sequence). The CDR3 is made up of 19 amino acids. The CDR3 region is CATSKGLARLSATKNIQYF. The CDR3 nucleotides are TGTGCCACCAGCAAGGGGCTAGCCAGACTGTCCGCGACCAAAAACATTCAGTACTTC.

This clonotype has just a few counts. The chain is built from TRBV6-6 and TRBJ2-7, with 7 nucleotides matching TRBD1. The J call is doubtful: the DNA matches TRBJ2-5 better. The CDR3 sequence is 14 residues long. Germline V gene lookup returns CDR1 MNHNY and CDR2 SVGAGI (reference sequence). The CDR3 sequence is CASSYDRARETQYF. As DNA, the CDR3 is TGTGCCAGCAGTTACGACAGGGCTCGGGAGACCCAGTACTTC.

This clonotype appeared a single time. This chain links TRBV7-9 with TRBJ2-2, with D possibly TRBD1 on 5 matching bases. CDR1 is SEHNR and CDR2 is FQNEAQ in the germline V gene (reference sequence). The CDR3 covers 14 residues. Trimming removed 7 bases at V and 2 bases at J, with 11 bases between. Here the CDR3 reads CASKWQGNTGELFF. The CDR3 DNA reads as TGTGCCAGCAAGTGGCAGGGAAACACCGGGGAGCTGTTTTTT.

The chain uses TRBV7-9 and TRBJ1-5; TRBD1 matches at 11 bases. The CDR3 consists of 15 residues. Germline V lookup: CDR1 SEHNR, CDR2 FQNEAQ (reference sequence). Trimming at V came to 5 bases and at J to 5 bases, leaving 5 bases not matched to a gene. The CDR3 DNA sequence: TGTGCCAGCAGCACCGAGGACAGGGGGCATCAGCCCCAGCATTTT. Translation gives CASSTEDRGHQPQHF.

V and J are TRBV3-1 and TRBJ2-1, with a tentative D call TRBD1 (6 bases). With 0 bases removed from V and 6 bases from J, the gap between germline ends came to 12 bases. Germline V lookup: CDR1 LGHDT, CDR2 YNNKEL (reference sequence). This CDR3 comprises 15 residues. The CDR3 loop reads CASSQEGGWANEQFF. CDR3 bases: TGTGCCAGCAGCCAAGAAGGGGGATGGGCCAATGAGCAGTTCTTC.

The chain has TRBV20-1 and TRBJ2-5, with 7 positions matching TRBD2. CDR1 DFQATT and CDR2 SNEGSKA come from the germline V gene (reference sequence). The CDR3 loop spans 14 amino acids. The V gene end was trimmed by 1 base and the J gene end by 11 bases; junction bases not matched to a gene: 13. The CDR3 protein is CSARGSAGRYEQYF. The CDR3 nucleotides read TGCAGTGCTAGAGGTTCAGCGGGAAGGTATGAGCAGTACTTC.

This clonotype was detected only a few times. This chain joins TRBV6-5 and TRBJ1-2, with D uncertain. CDR1 is MNHEY, CDR2 SVGAGI, per germline. The CDR3 extends over 13 amino acids. Trimming removed 5 bases at V and 10 bases at J, with 17 bases between. The CDR3 spells CASSPSGRGDYTF. The DNA for the CDR3 is TGTGCCAGCAGTCCCTCGGGCCGGGGAGACTACACCTTC.

This clonotype has a single count. DNA for the CDR3: TGCAGTGCTAGGGGGCTAGAAATATACAATGAGCAGTTCTTC. It translates to CSARGLEIYNEQFF. The chain carries TRBV20-1 and TRBJ2-1; a weak D match, TRBD1 (5 bases). The CDR3 consists of 14 residues. Per germline, CDR1 DFQATT and CDR2 SNEGSKA (reference sequence). Trimming shortened V by 3 bases and J by 4 bases, and 13 bases separated the two germline ends.